What follows are 29 T cell receptor beta chains derived from one specimen sequenced in a study of blood T cell repertoires in COVID-19. Repertoires were generated with immunoSEQ multiplex PCR, while TCRdb's copy carries only in-frame clones and drops some. Of over 80,000 clones in the sample, over 70% were seen once. The sequencing input was peripheral blood. Source of these receptors: a woman in her forties or fifties with acute or convalescent COVID-19.

The V gene is TRBV6-5, the J gene TRBJ2-2; D is uncertain. Between the trimmed V and J ends, which lost 10 bases and 0 bases, there was a span of 9 bases. CDR3 size: 13 residues. The V gene's germline CDR1 is MNHEY and CDR2 SVGAGI. CDR3 DNA sequence: TGTGCCACCCGAGTAGCGAACACCGGGGAGCTGTTTTTT. The encoded protein is CATRVANTGELFF.

The V and J genes are TRBV30 and TRBJ2-2, with a possible D match to TRBD1 (6 bases). The germline V and J ends were trimmed by 2 bases and 0 bases, with 10 bases remaining between them. This CDR3 spans 15 amino acids. CDR1 and CDR2 from the germline V gene are GTSNPN and SVGIG (reference sequence). The CDR3 DNA reads TGTGCCTGGAGTCAGACAGGTGCGAACACCGGGGAGCTGTTTTTT. This encodes CAWSQTGANTGELFF.

V is TRBV5-5 and J is TRBJ1-5; TRBD1 matches at 8 bases. Looked up from germline, CDR1 is SGHKS and CDR2 is YYEKEE (reference sequence). With V trimmed by 4 bases and J by 1 base, 4 bases remained unmatched. The CDR3 sequence is 15 residues long. CDR3 sequence: CASSPSGGSNQPQHF. CDR3 DNA sequence: TGTGCCAGCAGCCCCTCAGGGGGCAGCAATCAGCCCCAGCATTTT.

V usage is TRBV9 and J usage is TRBJ1-2; 8 bases line up with TRBD1. Germline CDR1 is SGDLS and CDR2 is YYNGEE. The length of the CDR3 is 15 residues. Germline trimming cut 3 bases from V and 2 bases from J; bases unmatched to any gene: 6. Written as DNA, the CDR3 is TGTGCCAGCAGCGCCCTCGGGACAGGCAACTATGGCTACACCTTC. Protein: CASSALGTGNYGYTF. The full variable domain, in which reference TRBV9 and TRBJ1-2 provide the parts outside the CDR3, is DSGVTQTPKHLITATGQRVTLRCSPRSGDLSVYWYQQSLDQGLQFLIQYYNGEERAKGNILERFSAQQFPDLHSELNLSSLELGDSALYFCASSALGTGNYGYTFGSGTRLTVV.

The chain employs TRBV19 and TRBJ1-1; no clear D. The length of the CDR3 is 14 residues. From germline, CDR1 is LNHDA and CDR2 SQIVND (reference sequence). Trimming pared 5 bases from V and 7 bases from J, leaving 17 bases between. CDR3 loop: CASSRFPVIGEAFF. CDR3 bases: TGTGCCAGTAGTCGTTTCCCGGTAATTGGTGAAGCTTTCTTT.

The chain is built from TRBV6-1 and TRBJ1-1, with no clear D. The germline gives CDR1 MNHNS, CDR2 SASEGT. The CDR3 has 14 amino acids. The ends were cut back, 2 bases at V and 2 bases at J, with 9 bases in the middle. The CDR3 region is CASSEFQFNTEAFF. CDR3 DNA sequence: TGTGCCAGCAGTGAATTTCAGTTTAACACTGAAGCTTTCTTT.

This chain connects TRBV7-9 to TRBJ2-5; 7 nucleotides match TRBD2. The germline V gene encodes CDR1 SEHNR and CDR2 FQNEAQ (reference sequence). The CDR3 is 15 amino acids. Losses at the gene ends were 1 base for V and 7 bases for J; bases not matched to a gene: 9. The CDR3 DNA sequence: TGTGCCAGCAGCTTAGGGTGGACTAGTGAGGGGACCCAGTACTTC. Protein: CASSLGWTSEGTQYF.

V is TRBV2 and J is TRBJ2-3; D may be TRBD2 (5 bases). The CDR3 extends over 14 amino acids. Trimming cost V 7 bases and J 6 bases, with 17 bases left between them. In germline, CDR1 is SNHLY, CDR2 FYNNEI. In DNA form, the CDR3 reads TGTGCCAGCAATCGGGGTAGCGACCGCGATACGCAGTATTTT. Translated: CASNRGSDRDTQYF.

The rearrangement joins TRBV6-5 to TRBJ1-3; 8 nucleotides align to TRBD1. The junction had 5 bases not matched to a gene; V was cut back by 5 bases and J by 2 bases. Per the germline V gene, CDR1 is MNHEY and CDR2 is SVGAGI. The CDR3 spans 15 residues. The CDR3 sequence: CASSPGTGAGNTIYF. CDR3 bases: TGTGCCAGCAGTCCCGGGACAGGAGCTGGAAACACCATATATTTT.

This sequence joins TRBV19 and TRBJ1-2; 8 bases match TRBD1. CDR3 length equals 14 residues. Germline CDR1 is LNHDA and CDR2 is SQIVND (reference sequence). V shed 8 bases and J 7 bases; nucleotides not matched to a gene: 12. CDR3 loop: CASSLSRGQGGYTF. The CDR3 bases are TGTGCCAGTTCCCTATCCAGGGGGCAAGGTGGCTACACCTTC.

The chain joins TRBV5-4 to TRBJ2-1, with 7 bases aligning to TRBD2. Germline V gene lookup returns CDR1 SGHNT and CDR2 YYREEE (reference sequence). V shed 0 bases and J 8 bases; nucleotides not matched to a gene: 5. The CDR3 loop spans 14 amino acids. The CDR3 loop reads CASSLGGGVDEQFF. The CDR3 DNA is TGTGCCAGCAGCTTGGGCGGGGGAGTCGATGAGCAGTTCTTC.

This chain uses TRBV28 with TRBJ1-3, with D perhaps matching TRBD1 (5 bases). V lost 3 bases and J lost 2, with 14 bases in between. CDR1 and CDR2 (germline): MDHEN, SYDVKM. CDR3 length: 16 residues. Written as DNA, the CDR3 is TGTGCCAGCAGTTTCCCTGCGACAGCCCCTGGAAACACCATATATTTT. It encodes CASSFPATAPGNTIYF. The whole variable domain, remainder taken from reference TRBV28 and TRBJ1-3, is DVKVTQSSRYLVKRTGEKVFLECVQDMDHENMFWYRQDPGLGLRLIYFSYDVKMKEKGDIPEGYSVSREKKERFSLILESASTNQTSMYLCASSFPATAPGNTIYFGEGSWLTVV.

The gene calls are TRBV28 and TRBJ2-6, with TRBD1 matching over 7 bases. This CDR3 region has 17 residues. Germline assignment: CDR1 MDHEN and CDR2 SYDVKM. V shed 3 bases, J shed 0 bases, and the junction held 5 bases outside the gene matches. The CDR3 DNA is TGTGCCAGCAGTTTGTCGGGACAGAGCTCTGGGGCCAACGTCCTGACTTTC. Encoded protein: CASSLSGQSSGANVLTF. Variable domain in full (rest from reference TRBV28 and TRBJ2-6): DVKVTQSSRYLVKRTGEKVFLECVQDMDHENMFWYRQDPGLGLRLIYFSYDVKMKEKGDIPEGYSVSREKKERFSLILESASTNQTSMYLCASSLSGQSSGANVLTFGAGSRLTVL.

The rearrangement uses TRBV19 and TRBJ1-5; D may be TRBD1 (6 bases). This CDR3 spans 13 amino acids. Trimming pared 4 bases from V and 4 bases from J, leaving 8 bases between. CDR1 and CDR2 (germline): LNHDA, SQIVND (reference sequence). The DNA of the CDR3 is TGTGCCAGTAGTAGACAGGAGAATCAGCCCCAGCATTTT. Amino acids: CASSRQENQPQHF.

This clone has a handful of counts. The chain joins TRBV4-3 to TRBJ1-6, with 7 bases aligning to TRBD1. Per the germline V gene, CDR1 is LGHNA and CDR2 is YSLEER. CDR3 length: 16 amino acids. V was pared by 3 bases and J by 5 bases, with 7 bases of the junction left unmatched. CDR3 DNA sequence: TGCGCCAGCAGCCAGTTTACAGGGGCCAATAATTCACCCCTCCACTTT. Amino acid sequence: CASSQFTGANNSPLHF.

A word on this clone: The sample has other DNA sequences that encode this CDR3 too. The genes are TRBV28 and TRBJ2-5, with TRBD2 identical over 9 bases. The CDR3 totals 16 residues. Germline V gene lookup returns CDR1 MDHEN and CDR2 SYDVKM. V trimming: 10 bases; J trimming: 2 bases; junction bases outside the gene matches: 14. The CDR3 protein is CATRETGTSRQETQYF. The CDR3 coding sequence is TGTGCCACCAGAGAAACCGGGACTAGCAGACAAGAGACCCAGTACTTC.

The V gene is TRBV19, the J gene TRBJ1-6; D gene unclear. CDR1 and CDR2 (germline): LNHDA, SQIVND (reference sequence). The CDR3 is 14 residues long. V gave up 7 bases and J gave up 1 base, with 8 bases separating them. The CDR3 spells CASMSRSYNSPLHF. CDR3 DNA sequence: TGTGCCAGTATGTCCCGGTCCTATAATTCACCCCTCCACTTT.

The rearrangement joins TRBV19 to TRBJ2-1; tentatively, D is TRBD2 (6 bases). Germline CDR1 is LNHDA and CDR2 is SQIVND (reference sequence). Trimming pared 4 bases from V and 0 bases from J, leaving 10 bases between. The CDR3 spans 15 residues. CDR3 sequence reads: CASSNAGRSYNEQFF. CDR3 bases: TGTGCCAGTAGTAATGCGGGGCGCTCCTACAATGAGCAGTTCTTC.

The gene calls are TRBV7-2 and TRBJ2-7; D possibly corresponds to TRBD1 (6 bases). There are 14 residues in the CDR3. The V gene's germline CDR1 is SGHTA and CDR2 FQGNSA. V was clipped by 6 bases and J by 0 bases, with 12 bases between them. In nucleotides, the CDR3 is TGTGCCAGCAGACCCCCGACAGGCTCCTACGAGCAGTACTTC. It encodes CASRPPTGSYEQYF.

The V call is TRBV13, the J call TRBJ1-1; 9 positions agree with TRBD1. Germline CDR1 PRHDT, CDR2 FYEKMQ (reference sequence). V shed 4 bases, J shed 1 base, and the junction held 4 bases outside the gene matches. The CDR3 contains 15 residues. The CDR3 DNA follows: TGTGCCAGCAGCTCACCGGGACAGGGGAACACTGAAGCTTTCTTT. This translates into CASSSPGQGNTEAFF.

CDR3 coding DNA: TGCAGTGCTAGTACAAGCACTGAAGCTTTCTTT. Translation: CSASTSTEAFF. V and J are TRBV20-1 and TRBJ1-1; D unclear. The CDR3 is made up of 11 amino acids. The germline CDR1 and CDR2 sequences are DFQATT and SNEGSKA (reference sequence). Trimming took off 3 bases at V and 4 bases at J, with 6 bases between the two ends.

The chain couples TRBV6-5 to TRBJ2-1; 9 nucleotides line up with TRBD1. CDR1 is MNHEY and CDR2 is SVGAGI in the germline V gene. V dropped 4 bases and J dropped 4; count of bases not matched to a gene: 8. The CDR3 is 16 amino acids. This CDR3 is CASSSAGTGTYNEQFF. The CDR3 nucleotides read TGTGCCAGCAGTTCCGCCGGGACAGGGACGTACAATGAGCAGTTCTTC.

V gene TRBV5-5 combines with J gene TRBJ2-5, with TRBD1 as a possible D gene (6 bases). Trimming took 5 bases from V and 1 from J, leaving 12 bases between them. CDR1 is SGHKS and CDR2 is YYEKEE in the germline V gene (reference sequence). The CDR3 loop spans 14 amino acids. CDR3 amino acids: CASSPGQSQETQYF. In DNA, the CDR3 is TGTGCCAGCAGTCCCGGACAGTCCCAAGAGACCCAGTACTTC.

This clone was observed once. V usage is TRBV5-1 and J usage is TRBJ2-2; possibly TRBD1 for D (6 bases). Germline V gene data show CDR1 as SGHRS and CDR2 as YFSETQ. Trimming removed 3 bases at V and 7 bases at J, with 22 bases between. The CDR3 covers 17 residues. CDR3 nucleotide sequence: TGCGCCAGCAGCTCTTCGCCGGGACAATCAACAGGCGGGGAGCTGTTTTTT. This gives the protein CASSSSPGQSTGGELFF.

This clone was seen only a few times. The chain is built from TRBV7-9 and TRBJ2-3, with 8 bases that match TRBD1. Trimming at V came to 1 base and at J to 4 bases, leaving 4 bases not matched to a gene. This CDR3 has 15 residues. Germline assignment: CDR1 SEHNR and CDR2 FQNEAQ (reference sequence). The CDR3 bases are TGTGCCAGCAGCTTAGGTGGGACAGGCGCAGATACGCAGTATTTT. This codes for CASSLGGTGADTQYF.

The J gene is TRBJ1-1, the V gene TRBV12-3 or TRBV12-4; tentative D call: TRBD1 (5 bases). V was pared by 4 bases and J by 8 bases, with 14 bases between. There are 13 residues in the CDR3. CDR3 protein: CASSSGGEREAFF. For the CDR3, the DNA is TGTGCCAGCAGTTCGGGGGGGGAGAGGGAAGCTTTCTTT.

The gene calls are TRBV9 and TRBJ2-3; TRBD1 is a possible D gene (5 bases). Germline-derived CDR1 and CDR2 are SGDLS and YYNGEE. The V and J ends lost 0 bases and 4 bases respectively, with 12 bases between them. This CDR3 is 15 amino acids long. The CDR3 region has the DNA TGTGCCAGCAGCGTAGGCCAGGGTAACGCAGATACGCAGTATTTT. The encoded protein is CASSVGQGNADTQYF.

V is TRBV4-2 and J is TRBJ2-2, with TRBD1 matching over 7 bases. Unmatched junction bases numbered 6, after V lost 3 bases and J lost 5 bases. This CDR3 comprises 15 residues. From germline, CDR1 is LGHNA and CDR2 YNFKEQ. DNA of the CDR3: TGTGCCAGCAGCCACGATCCAGGGGGAACCGGGGAGCTGTTTTTT. Translating gives CASSHDPGGTGELFF.

The sample holds one count of this clone. The chain has TRBV28 and TRBJ2-1; D might be TRBD1 (6 bases). The CDR3 spans 17 residues. CDR1 is MDHEN and CDR2 is SYDVKM in the germline V gene. Trimming took 5 bases from V and 10 from J, leaving 27 bases between them. CDR3 in amino acids: CASSPLPQGLMPAEQFF. The CDR3 DNA reads TGTGCCAGCAGTCCGCTCCCCCAGGGGCTTATGCCAGCAGAGCAGTTCTTC.